Below, 18 T cell receptor beta chains from the same sample are listed, as sequenced in a study of blood T cells in healthy people across ages. For the second PCR, which ran for about 6 to 11 cycles, a sample-barcoded 5' primer and a J-beta primer mix were used. Each CDR3 protein gets one entry after TCRdb re-called the 5' RACE reads with MiXCR. This sample carries hundreds of thousands of distinct CDR3 sequences, over 25% of them seen once, and the ten largest clones take approximately 3.3%. This sample was shared with a second study, whose subject was T cells of mothers and their children.

The sequencing input was blood. Receptors originate from a boy younger than 10 in good health.

J is TRBJ2-5 and V is TRBV19; 7 bases match TRBD1. In germline, CDR1 is LNHDA, CDR2 SQIVND (reference sequence). The CDR3 loop spans 15 amino acids. With 3 bases clipped from V and 11 bases from J, the junction kept 15 bases outside the gene matches. CDR3 DNA sequence: TGTGCCAGTAGTATCTCGGACAGGAGCTCCTACGGGCAGTACTTC. This gives the protein CASSISDRSSYGQYF.

The J gene is TRBJ2-3, the V gene TRBV7-3, with 9 bases identical to TRBD1. J lost 5 bases, V lost 0 bases, and 3 bases had no gene match. The germline CDR1 and CDR2 sequences are SGHTA and FQGTGA. This CDR3 is built from 15 residues. The CDR3 here is CASSLTGQGIDTQYF. CDR3 sequence (DNA): TGTGCCAGCAGCTTAACTGGACAGGGGATAGATACGCAGTATTTT.

The rearrangement links TRBV3-1 to TRBJ2-6; D may correspond to TRBD1 or TRBD2 (5 bases each). The V and J ends lost 4 bases and 0 bases respectively, with 13 bases between them. The CDR3 is 17 residues long. Germline values: CDR1 LGHDT, CDR2 YNNKEL (reference sequence). CDR3 nucleotide sequence: TGTGCCAGCAGCCCCGGGGCGGGTTACTCTGGGGCCAACGTCCTGACTTTC. Protein sequence: CASSPGAGYSGANVLTF. Full variable domain (outside the CDR3, taken from reference TRBV3-1 and TRBJ2-6): DTAVSQTPKYLVTQMGNDKSIKCEQNLGHDTMYWYKQDSKKFLKIMFSYNNKELIINETVPNRFSPKSPDKAHLNLHINSLELGDSAVYFCASSPGAGYSGANVLTFGAGSRLTVL.

This chain connects TRBV7-2 to TRBJ2-5; possible D gene TRBD1, 6 bases. The last part of the DNA fits TRBJ2-7 better; the J call may be wrong. Germline CDR1 and CDR2: SGHTA and FQGNSA. The CDR3 loop spans 14 amino acids. DNA of the CDR3: TGTGCCAGCAGCTTCGGCGCAGGGGCCTACGAGCAGTACTTC. The encoded protein is CASSFGAGAYEQYF.

The chain couples TRBV29-1 to TRBJ2-1; D might be TRBD2 (6 bases). The assigned J gene may be wrong: the sequence end matches TRBJ2-5 better. Per the germline V gene, CDR1 is SQVTM and CDR2 is ANQGSEA. This CDR3 is built from 15 residues. The CDR3 nucleotides are TGCAGCGTTGATGGTCGGGGGACCATTCAAGAGACCCAGTACTTC. Encoded protein: CSVDGRGTIQETQYF.

There are a few counts of this clonotype. The chain uses TRBV20-1 and TRBJ2-4, with 11 bases aligning to TRBD2. V shed 0 bases, J shed 6 bases, and the junction held 16 bases outside the gene matches. The CDR3 length is 19 residues. Germline CDR1 is DFQATT and CDR2 is SNEGSKA (reference sequence). CDR3 in amino acids: CSARDEEWASGRFGNIQYF. DNA of the CDR3: TGCAGTGCTAGAGATGAAGAGTGGGCTAGCGGGAGGTTTGGAAACATTCAGTACTTC.

The chain combines TRBV2 with TRBJ2-7; D unclear. Germline V gives CDR1 SNHLY, CDR2 FYNNEI. The CDR3 has 15 amino acids. Trimming removed 8 bases at V and 4 bases at J, with 21 bases between. The CDR3 nucleotides are TGTGCCAGCCTCCTCCAGGCCCCACAAAGATACGAGCAGTACTTC. Amino acid sequence: CASLLQAPQRYEQYF.

This clonotype was counted a few times. The J gene is TRBJ2-2, the V gene TRBV3-1; the match to TRBD1 covers 7 bases. V lost 6 bases and J lost 2; bases outside the gene matches: 3. Germline V gives CDR1 LGHDT, CDR2 YNNKEL (reference sequence). CDR3 length: 14 residues. This chain's CDR3 is CASRQGFNTGELFF. The CDR3 DNA is TGTGCCAGCAGACAGGGGTTTAACACCGGGGAGCTGTTTTTT.

The chain is built from TRBV6-5 and TRBJ2-3; 10 positions match TRBD2. Germline V lookup: CDR1 MNHEY, CDR2 SVGAGI. The CDR3 covers 18 residues. The junction had 8 bases not matched to a gene; V was cut back by 2 bases and J by 0 bases. CDR3 amino acids: CASSYAGASGGSTDTQYF. For the CDR3, the DNA is TGTGCCAGCAGTTACGCCGGGGCTAGCGGGGGAAGCACAGATACGCAGTATTTT.

V usage is TRBV10-3 and J usage is TRBJ1-1, with 7 bases aligning to TRBD1. There are 14 residues in the CDR3. Germline CDR1 and CDR2: ENHRY and SYGVKD. Trimming cost V 6 bases and J 2 bases; bases outside gene matches: 6. The CDR3 region is CAISETGANTEAFF. In DNA, the CDR3 is TGTGCCATCAGCGAAACAGGGGCTAACACTGAAGCTTTCTTT.

The rearrangement joins TRBV29-1 to TRBJ2-1; D not certain. V was trimmed by 3 bases and J by 2 bases, leaving 5 bases between them. CDR1 is SQVTM and CDR2 is ANQGSEA in the germline V gene. The CDR3 runs 12 residues. The CDR3 protein is CSVDNTYNEQFF. The CDR3 DNA reads as TGCAGCGTTGATAACACCTACAATGAGCAGTTCTTC.

The chain carries TRBV7-2 and TRBJ2-3; D is perhaps TRBD1 (5 bases). The germline V gene encodes CDR1 SGHTA and CDR2 FQGNSA. CDR3 length equals 15 residues. V was pared by 1 base and J by 4 bases, with 12 bases between. The CDR3 sequence: CASSLGPRVSDTQYF. The CDR3 DNA reads as TGTGCCAGCAGCTTAGGGCCCAGGGTGTCAGATACGCAGTATTTT.

This clonotype was seen more than once but under ten times. The genes are TRBV12-3 or TRBV12-4 and TRBJ2-2; unclear D gene. The length of the CDR3 is 13 residues. V lost 4 bases and J 5 bases, leaving 8 bases between the germline ends. CDR3: CASSSIRTGELFF. The CDR3 region has the DNA TGTGCCAGCAGTTCAATAAGGACCGGGGAGCTGTTTTTT.

This clonotype has a handful of counts. The chain links TRBV6-2 or TRBV6-3 to TRBJ1-5; D may be TRBD1 (5 bases). Per the germline V gene, CDR1 is MNHEY and CDR2 is SVGEGT. Trimming removed 0 bases at V and 1 base at J, with 10 bases between. The CDR3 runs 16 residues. CDR3 protein: CASSYSMGGSNQPQHF. In nucleotides, the CDR3 is TGTGCCAGCAGTTACTCGATGGGGGGAAGCAATCAGCCCCAGCATTTT.

V usage is TRBV7-2 and J usage is TRBJ2-1; no clear D. The germline V gene encodes CDR1 SGHTA and CDR2 FQGNSA. CDR3 length: 16 residues. Trimming cost V 6 bases and J 4 bases, with 19 bases left between them. The DNA of the CDR3 is TGTGCCAGCAGTTCCTTTCCAAGCGCAGCGTACAATGAGCAGTTCTTC. This translates into CASSSFPSAAYNEQFF. The full variable domain, with the rest looked up from reference TRBV7-2 and TRBJ2-1, is GAGVSQSPSNKVTEKGKDVELRCDPISGHTALYWYRQSLGQGLEFLIYFQGNSAPDKSGLPSDRFSAERTGGSVSTLTIQRTQQEDSAVYLCASSSFPSAAYNEQFFGPGTRLTVL.

This clonotype has more than one count but fewer than ten. The chain recombines TRBV5-1 with TRBJ2-3; no definite D call. The CDR3 length is 13 residues. The germline V gene has CDR1 SGHRS and CDR2 YFSETQ. V lost 1 base and J 5 bases, leaving 8 bases between the germline ends. CDR3 sequence reads: CASSLSTKDTQYF. In DNA form, the CDR3 reads TGCGCCAGCAGCTTGAGCACTAAAGATACGCAGTATTTT.

The V and J genes are TRBV29-1 and TRBJ2-6; 10 bases fit TRBD2. CDR3 size: 16 residues. Germline loops: CDR1 SQVTM, CDR2 ANQGSEA. V lost 7 bases, J lost 4 bases, and 10 bases stayed unmatched. The CDR3 nucleotides read TGCAGCGCTAGCGGGGGAAAGGGGATAGGGGCCAACGTCCTGACTTTC. Protein: CSASGGKGIGANVLTF.

The chain carries TRBV9 and TRBJ2-2; D is possibly TRBD2 (6 bases). The CDR3 extends over 17 amino acids. Trimming left V 0 bases short and J 1 base short, with 13 bases between. Germline V lookup: CDR1 SGDLS, CDR2 YYNGEE. CDR3: CASSVEGWGENTGELFF. The CDR3 bases are TGTGCCAGCAGCGTAGAAGGTTGGGGGGAGAACACCGGGGAGCTGTTTTTT. Together with reference TRBV9 and TRBJ2-2, the CDR3 gives the full variable domain: DSGVTQTPKHLITATGQRVTLRCSPRSGDLSVYWYQQSLDQGLQFLIQYYNGEERAKGNILERFSAQQFPDLHSELNLSSLELGDSALYFCASSVEGWGENTGELFFGEGSRLTVL.